A selection of T cell receptor beta chains follows, all from one sample in a study of cytomegalovirus exposure and HLA in healthy donors. Some clones are missing from TCRdb's copy, which holds only in-frame ones; the method was immunoSEQ multiplex PCR. Seen here are about 190,000 clones, roughly 84% observed once, and the top ten hold roughly 6.5%. The sequenced sample was PBMCs. The receptor set was obtained from a man between 18 and 35 years old in good health and CMV-seropositive. The CDR3 runs from the conserved cysteine through the conserved F or W. A D gene is named only where the DNA matches it firmly. Some rows mark clone size as missing; the rest say once, few, many or name a class of expanded clone.

J gene	V gene	D gene	clone size	CDR3 protein	CDR3 DNA
TRBJ1-2	TRBV19	NA	once	CASSRRDSLNYGYTF	TGTGCCAGTAGTAGACGAGACAGCCTAAACTATGGCTACACCTTC
TRBJ1-2	TRBV7-8	TRBD1	NA	CASSLPGQGAFGYTF	TGTGCCAGCAGCTTACCGGGACAGGGGGCTTTTGGCTACACCTTC
TRBJ2-7	TRBV25-1	TRBD2	NA	CASSESYSLAGVDEQYF	TGTGCCAGCAGTGAATCTTACTCACTGGCGGGAGTAGACGAGCAGTACTTC
TRBJ2-1	TRBV15	NA	NA	CATSLRGGGEQFF	TGTGCCACCAGCCTGAGGGGGGGCGGTGAGCAGTTCTTC
TRBJ2-3	TRBV2	TRBD1	NA	CASRSDREADTQYF	TGTGCCAGCAGATCGGACAGGGAGGCAGATACGCAGTATTTT
TRBJ2-4	TRBV15	NA	NA	CATSSAEIQYF	TGTGCCACCAGCAGTGCAGAAATTCAGTACTTC
TRBJ2-7	TRBV28	NA	NA	CASSPPGSGRSYEQYF	TGTGCCAGCAGTCCTCCGGGTAGCGGCCGCTCCTACGAGCAGTACTTC
TRBJ1-2	TRBV7-9	NA	once	CASNPGPGLHYGYTF	TGTGCCAGCAACCCCGGTCCGGGGTTGCACTATGGCTACACCTTC
TRBJ2-2	TRBV29-1	NA	once	CSVLSTPGSGELFF	TGCAGCGTGCTTTCTACCCCAGGGTCCGGGGAGCTGTTTTTT
TRBJ2-3	TRBV5-4	NA	NA	CASSLGLYRNTDTQYF	TGTGCCAGCAGCTTGGGGCTCTACAGAAACACAGATACGCAGTATTTT
TRBJ2-7	TRBV9	TRBD2	NA	CASSPRTGSGGEQYF	TGTGCCAGCAGCCCTCGGACTGGTTCGGGAGGTGAGCAGTACTTC
TRBJ2-6	TRBV27	NA	NA	CASSFLLGANVLTF	TGTGCCAGCAGTTTTCTTCTGGGGGCCAACGTCCTGACTTTC
TRBJ1-1	TRBV9	TRBD1	NA	CASSANTGGNTEAFF	TGTGCCAGCAGCGCCAACACAGGGGGCAACACTGAAGCTTTCTTT
TRBJ2-3	TRBV2	NA	NA	CASSARLADTQYF	TGTGCCAGCAGTGCGCGACTAGCAGATACGCAGTATTTT
TRBJ2-1	TRBV18	TRBD1	NA	CASSPGTGSYNEQFF	TGTGCCAGCTCACCAGGGACAGGGAGCTACAATGAGCAGTTCTTC